Sequencing of this T cell receptor beta chain was carried out in a study of OX40 agonist ivuxolimab in advanced cancers. At the level of the study: Every 2 weeks, patients got intravenous ivuxolimab at one of six dose levels (0.01-10 mg/kg).

About this clone: Relative to the germline gene, one junction end is altered; a read error may explain this.

Generated by immunoSEQ multiplex PCR, the TCRdb table keeps only in-frame clones and is missing some. This sample has 90,000 to 130,000 clones; approximately 90% occur once, and the top ten carry around 0.26%. The sequences come from CD4+ or CD8+ T cells sorted from blood, collected in a trial of the OX40 agonist ivuxolimab. The receptor's source is an adult with an advanced solid tumor such as melanoma, head and neck, liver or kidney cancer.

CDR3 loop: CASSWRGSYEQYF. Here the CDR3 DNA reads TGTGCCAGCAGCTGGAGGGGGTCCTACGAGCAGTACTTC. The V call is TRBV5-1, the J call TRBJ2-7; tentatively, D is TRBD1 or TRBD2 (6 bases each). This CDR3 has 13 amino acids. The germline V gene has CDR1 SGHRS and CDR2 YFSETQ.